This record covers a single T cell receptor (beta chain). The data were taken from a study of PD-L1 blockade in urothelial cancer. At the level of the study: Patients commenced intravenous atezolizumab, 1,200 mg every 3 weeks, at some point between 2012 and 2014. Blood samples contained a median about 150,000 T cells. Analysis of the blood was performed 3 weeks (second dose) and 6 weeks after treatment start.

Time point given: peripheral blood 6 weeks after treatment start. Patients presented with locally advanced or metastatic urothelial carcinoma. The CDR3 contains 15 residues. The germline V gene encodes CDR1 MRHNA and CDR2 SNTAGT. Trimming stripped 6 bases from V and 0 bases from J, with 14 bases between. Data came from immunoSEQ multiplex PCR; TCRdb stores just in-frame clones and leaves some out. The sample lists tens of thousands of clones; around 88% were seen once. This chain joins TRBV6-4 and TRBJ1-2; tentative D call: TRBD1 (5 bases). This clonotype originated in a man between 60 and 70 years old with urothelial cancer. The sample was PBMCs, taken around atezolizumab (anti-PD-L1) treatment. The CDR3 region has the DNA TGTGCCAGCAGACCCATTTCGACAGCTAACTATGGCTACACCTTC. The encoded protein is CASRPISTANYGYTF.